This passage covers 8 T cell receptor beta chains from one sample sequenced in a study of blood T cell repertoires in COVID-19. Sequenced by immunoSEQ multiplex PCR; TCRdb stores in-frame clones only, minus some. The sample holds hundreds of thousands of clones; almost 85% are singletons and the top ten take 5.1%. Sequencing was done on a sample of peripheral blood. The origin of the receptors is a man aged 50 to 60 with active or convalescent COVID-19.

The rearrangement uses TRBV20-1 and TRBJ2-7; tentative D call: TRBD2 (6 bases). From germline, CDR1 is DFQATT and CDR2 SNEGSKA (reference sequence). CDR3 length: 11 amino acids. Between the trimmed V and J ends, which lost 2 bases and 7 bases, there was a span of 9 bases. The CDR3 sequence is CSARQGGEQYF. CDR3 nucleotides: TGCAGTGCTAGACAGGGAGGAGAGCAGTACTTC.

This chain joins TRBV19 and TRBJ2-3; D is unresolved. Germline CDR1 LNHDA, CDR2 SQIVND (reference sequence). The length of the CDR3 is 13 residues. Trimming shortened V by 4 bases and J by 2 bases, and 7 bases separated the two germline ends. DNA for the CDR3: TGTGCCAGTAGTACTCTAAACACAGATACGCAGTATTTT. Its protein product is CASSTLNTDTQYF.

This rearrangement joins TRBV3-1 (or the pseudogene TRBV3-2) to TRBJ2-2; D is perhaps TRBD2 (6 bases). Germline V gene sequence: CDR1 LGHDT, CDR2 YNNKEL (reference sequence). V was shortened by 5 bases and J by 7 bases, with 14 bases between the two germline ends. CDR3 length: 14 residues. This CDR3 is CASSVGLGVGELFF. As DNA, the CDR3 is TGTGCCAGCAGCGTGGGACTTGGCGTCGGGGAGCTGTTTTTT.

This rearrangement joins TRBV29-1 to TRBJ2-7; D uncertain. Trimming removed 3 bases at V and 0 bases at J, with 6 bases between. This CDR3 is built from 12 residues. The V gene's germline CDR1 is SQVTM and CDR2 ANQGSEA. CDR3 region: CSVEAGSYEQYF. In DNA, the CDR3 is TGCAGCGTTGAGGCAGGCTCCTACGAGCAGTACTTC.

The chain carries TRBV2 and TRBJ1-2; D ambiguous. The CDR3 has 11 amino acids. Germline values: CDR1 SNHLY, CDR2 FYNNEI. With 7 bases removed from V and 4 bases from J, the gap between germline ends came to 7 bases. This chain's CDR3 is CASTSGYGYTF. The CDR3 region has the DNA TGTGCCAGCACATCCGGCTATGGCTACACCTTC.

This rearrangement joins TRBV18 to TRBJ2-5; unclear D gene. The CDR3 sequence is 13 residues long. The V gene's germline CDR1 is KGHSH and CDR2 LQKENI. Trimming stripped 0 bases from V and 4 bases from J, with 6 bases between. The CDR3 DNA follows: TGTGCCAGCTCACCACCCAGTACAGAGACCCAGTACTTC. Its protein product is CASSPPSTETQYF.

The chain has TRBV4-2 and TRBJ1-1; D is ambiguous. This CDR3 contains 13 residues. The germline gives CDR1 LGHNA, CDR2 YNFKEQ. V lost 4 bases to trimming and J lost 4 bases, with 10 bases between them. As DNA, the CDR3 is TGTGCCAGCAGCCGGGAGTTGTTCACTGAAGCTTTCTTT. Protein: CASSRELFTEAFF.

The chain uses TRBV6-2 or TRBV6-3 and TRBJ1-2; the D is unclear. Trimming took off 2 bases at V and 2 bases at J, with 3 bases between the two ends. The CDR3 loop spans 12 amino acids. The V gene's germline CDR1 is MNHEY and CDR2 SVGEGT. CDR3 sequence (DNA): TGTGCCAGCAGTTACCGGAACTATGGCTACACCTTC. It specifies CASSYRNYGYTF.